A single TCR beta chain is shown here with its context. The antigen it recognizes is unknown. No much larger clone exists at a distance of one base, and base qualities are not known. V gives up 6 bases and J gives up 6 bases, and the segment between their germline ends measures 9 bases. Counted from cysteine to phenylalanine, this CDR3 has 12 amino acids. The entry retains the CDR3 DNA only, 36 bases that are in frame from base 1. The germline V gene provides CDR1 LGHNT and CDR2 FRNRAP. These data belong to a study of memory CD8 T cells in hepatitis C reinfection (dated by TCRdb to 2015 to 2018). Describing the broader study: Among the donors, three cleared two back-to-back HCV infections on their own, whereas two got rid of a primary infection but ended up chronically infected after reinfection. HCV reinfection was defined by a positive HCV RNA test following two negative tests taken at least 60 days apart. Samples from before reinfection were taken anywhere from 55 to 20 weeks prior to reinfection being detected. The study tracked the TCR beta repertoire of virus-specific CD8 T cells longitudinally across an HCV reinfection episode in several donors. Between the late 2000s and the early 2010s, five reinfection cases with stored pre-reinfection samples were identified. In the reinfection study, participants with a resolved prior HCV infection were followed up every 3 months.

The time point tag for this specimen amounts to: pre-reinfection, 55 to 20 weeks before reinfection detection. TCR sequencing was performed on the sorted cells directly ex vivo, without any in vitro expansion beforehand. The donors, who were people who inject drugs, were enrolled in the Montreal Acute Hepatitis C Cohort Study (HEPCO) in Canada. As controls, total naive CD8 T cells, sorted as viable CD3+ CD8+ CD45RO-, were obtained from two donors at each of the three reinfection time points. Before sorting, cryopreserved peripheral blood mononuclear cells were thawed and CD8 T cells were purified from those thawed cells. The MACS CD8+ T cell Isolation Kit was used to enrich CD8 T cells by negative selection. Cell sorting was done on a BD FACSAria II sorter with FACSDiva software, and data were analyzed with FlowJo. Receptor libraries were prepared by the immunoSEQ multiplex PCR assay. Genomic DNA was extracted from the sorted cells, and the TCR beta V, D and J regions were sequenced using the automated high-throughput method of Adaptive Biotechnologies. CDR3 regions were amplified with a two-step, bias-controlled multiplex PCR. An Illumina instrument was used to sequence the amplified TCR beta libraries. The study's processing was this. The demultiplexed reads were processed to cut down on amplification and sequencing bias, and the IMGT database was used to assign CDR3 sequences to gene families. ImmunoSEQ software version 2.0 was used to analyze repertoire data. Out-of-frame sequences and sequences with stop codons in the CDR3 were removed from clonotype lists. Any clonotype with a frequency under 0.01% was left out, since that frequency corresponded to less than one cell. Richness was computed as observed richness divided by input cell number, and evenness as Shannon entropy divided by log observed richness. Repertoire diversity and the similarity between time points were measured using Simpson diversity and Morisita-Horn overlap indices. Clonotypes were grouped as dominant (>1%), sub-dominant (0.5-0.99%), low abundance (0.1-0.49%) or lowest abundance (<0.1%). A germline index was calculated as total CDR3 length minus total nucleotide additions, divided by total CDR3 length. Drawn from immuneACCESS, this table holds only the in-frame rearrangements with V and J called that TCRdb kept. Clones are partly lost; checked studies trace under half to an unresolved V gene and leave the rest unexplained. V and J calls and clone size are copied from that table; D and trimming were computed from the DNA. For this sample there are over 45,000 clones; roughly 91% appear just once. The ten largest clones add up to around 1% of the sample.

Paper-wide results and their limitations: Because only a handful of donors were included, definitive conclusions about public clonotypes linked to secondary clearance could not be reached by the study.

The chain couples TRBV12-5 to TRBJ1-5; no D segment can be confidently identified. The TCR originated in a man between 18 and 35 years old with hepatitis C virus infection. The sequenced sample was naive CD8+ T cells sorted from blood. In light of the paper, this sample's cell subset or site label describes: total naive CD8+CD45RO- T cells. The CDR3 region reads CASGPGFQPQHF. The nucleotide sequence is given as TGTGCTAGTGGCCCCGGGTTTCAGCCCCAGCATTTT.